These T cell receptor beta chains were read from a single sample in a study of cytomegalovirus exposure and HLA in healthy donors. Here immunoSEQ multiplex PCR was the method, and the copy in TCRdb shows in-frame clones only, minus some. The sample shows more than 95,000 clones, approximately 88% of them seen only once. The sample consisted of PBMCs. Receptors were obtained from a woman between 18 and 29 years old in good health and CMV-seronegative. CDR3s include the opening cysteine and the closing phenylalanine or tryptophan. The D gene is left open where the match is weak. Not all rows give a size; the values are once, few, many and, for expanded clones, a class.

j_call clone_size cdr3_length d_call v_call cdr3_aa cdr3_nt
TRBJ2-7 NA 16 NA TRBV6-5 CASSYSPGQLTYEQYF TGTGCCAGCAGTTACTCCCCGGGACAACTAACCTACGAGCAGTACTTC
TRBJ2-5 NA 15 NA TRBV5-4 CASSLAVTPQETQYF TGTGCCAGCAGCTTGGCCGTGACACCCCAAGAGACCCAGTACTTC
TRBJ2-5 once 14 TRBD2 TRBV4-2 CASSKREGTGTQYF TGTGCCAGCAGCAAGCGGGAGGGTACTGGGACCCAGTACTTC
TRBJ2-7 NA 15 NA TRBV19 CASSIGARGHYEQYF TGTGCCAGTAGTATAGGGGCGCGGGGGCACTACGAGCAGTACTTC
TRBJ1-3 NA 16 TRBD1 TRBV28 CASSLWKGAPGNTIYF TGTGCCAGCAGTTTATGGAAGGGGGCGCCGGGAAACACCATATATTTT
TRBJ1-1 NA 13 NA TRBV27 CASSLTPDTEAFF TGTGCCAGCAGTTTAACCCCGGACACTGAAGCTTTCTTT
TRBJ2-7 NA 11 NA TRBV23-1 CASYRPYEQYF TGCGCCAGCTACAGGCCTTACGAGCAGTACTTC
TRBJ2-5 NA 14 NA TRBV6-5 CASSYGAAQETQYF TGTGCCAGCAGTTACGGGGCAGCGCAAGAGACCCAGTACTTC
TRBJ2-1 NA 18 NA TRBV14 CASSPGGFLLPVGNEQFF TGTGCCAGCAGCCCGGGCGGGTTTCTACTACCTGTGGGTAATGAGCAGTTCTTC
TRBJ2-5 NA 16 NA TRBV5-1 CASSLGAQSLIETQYF TGCGCCAGCAGCTTGGGGGCGCAGAGTTTAATTGAGACCCAGTACTTC
TRBJ2-7 NA 12 NA TRBV5-1 CASSFGGWEQYF TGCGCCAGCAGCTTTGGGGGCTGGGAGCAGTACTTC
TRBJ2-5 NA 13 NA TRBV6-1 CASSPVGQETQYF TGTGCCAGCAGCCCGGTCGGTCAAGAGACCCAGTACTTC
TRBJ1-5 once 13 NA TRBV6-1 CASSEPDVKPQHF TGTGCCAGCAGTGAGCCAGATGTTAAACCCCAGCATTTT
TRBJ1-3 NA 17 TRBD1 TRBV4-1 CASSQDPQGAYGNTIYF TGCGCCAGCAGCCAAGATCCTCAGGGGGCTTATGGAAACACCATATATTTT
TRBJ2-7 once 15 TRBD2 TRBV2 CASSELGTRIYEQYF TGTGCCAGCAGTGAGTTGGGGACTAGAATTTACGAGCAGTACTTC
TRBJ2-7 NA 14 TRBD1 TRBV28 CASSRRDRVYEQYF TGTGCCAGCAGTCGCCGGGACAGGGTCTACGAGCAGTACTTC
TRBJ2-1 NA 14 NA TRBV9 CASSLGQSYNEQFF TGTGCCAGCAGCCTTGGACAGTCCTACAATGAGCAGTTCTTC
TRBJ1-2 NA 14 NA TRBV19 CASRPAGTYYGYTF TGTGCCAGTAGACCCGCCGGGACATACTATGGCTACACCTTC
TRBJ1-5 NA 13 NA TRBV15 CATSTGSNQPQHF TGTGCCACCAGCACGGGTAGCAATCAGCCCCAGCATTTT
TRBJ2-1 NA 11 NA TRBV20-1 CSARDGGRQFF TGCAGTGCTAGAGACGGCGGCCGGCAGTTCTTC
TRBJ2-2 NA 16 TRBD1 TRBV11-2 CASSFWQGAPTGELFF TGTGCCAGCAGCTTTTGGCAGGGGGCGCCGACCGGGGAGCTGTTTTTT
TRBJ2-4 NA 16 NA TRBV4-2 CASSRNTGTAKNIQYF TGTGCCAGCAGCCGGAACACAGGGACCGCCAAAAACATTCAGTACTTC
TRBJ2-1 NA 16 TRBD2 TRBV7-9 CASSLSTSGSYNEQFF TGTGCCAGCAGCCTATCGACTAGCGGCTCCTACAATGAGCAGTTCTTC
TRBJ2-7 NA 15 TRBD2 TRBV5-6 CASSPGTSGIHEQYF TGTGCCAGCAGCCCGGGGACTAGCGGGATCCACGAGCAGTACTTC
TRBJ2-1 once 16 NA TRBV25-1 CASSEYRGSSYNEQFF TGTGCCAGCAGTGAATACAGGGGATCATCCTACAATGAGCAGTTCTTC
TRBJ1-3 once 14 NA TRBV5-1 CASSLEGSGNTIYF TGCGCCAGCAGCTTAGAGGGCTCTGGAAACACCATATATTTT
TRBJ1-3 NA 11 NA TRBV6-1 CASSSRYTIYF TGTGCCAGCAGTTCCAGATACACCATATATTTT
TRBJ2-7 NA 12 NA TRBV28 CASLGAPDEQYF TGTGCCAGTCTAGGAGCTCCTGACGAGCAGTACTTC
TRBJ2-7 NA 14 TRBD1 TRBV27 CASRKVTGQYEQYF TGTGCCAGCAGGAAGGTGACAGGGCAGTACGAGCAGTACTTC
TRBJ2-7 NA 13 NA TRBV7-2 CASSLWQGYEQYF TGTGCCAGCAGCTTATGGCAGGGCTACGAGCAGTACTTC
TRBJ1-1 NA 13 TRBD1 TRBV18 CASSLTGDTEAFF TGTGCCAGCTCATTGACAGGGGACACTGAAGCTTTCTTT
TRBJ1-4 NA 14 NA TRBV10-3 CAISEEQGNEKLFF TGTGCCATCAGTGAGGAACAGGGCAATGAAAAACTGTTTTTT
TRBJ2-7 NA 15 TRBD2 TRBV27 CASSLKGGRASEQYF TGTGCCAGCAGTTTAAAAGGCGGGAGGGCCAGCGAGCAGTACTTC
TRBJ2-1 once 15 NA TRBV11-1 CASSGRLVSGNEQFF TGTGCCAGCAGCGGCCGACTAGTATCCGGAAATGAGCAGTTCTTC
TRBJ1-1 once 14 NA TRBV28 CASSLGGMNTEAFF TGTGCCAGCAGTCTAGGGGGAATGAACACTGAAGCTTTCTTT
TRBJ1-2 NA 13 NA TRBV5-4 CASSLDTIGGYTF TGTGCCAGCAGCTTGGATACTATCGGTGGCTACACCTTC
TRBJ2-3 NA 17 NA TRBV25-1 CASSELLVSGGKDTQYF TGTGCCAGCAGTGAATTGTTGGTGAGTGGCGGGAAAGATACGCAGTATTTT
TRBJ2-1 NA 13 NA TRBV5-1 CASSWGHNNEQFF TGCGCCAGCAGCTGGGGACACAACAATGAGCAGTTCTTC
TRBJ1-3 NA 15 NA TRBV21-1 CAQRQDRYSGNTIYF TGTGCCCAAAGGCAGGACAGGTACTCTGGAAACACCATATATTTT
TRBJ2-1 NA 15 TRBD2 TRBV7-6 CASSPRLAGDNEQFF TGTGCCAGCAGCCCGAGGCTAGCGGGAGACAATGAGCAGTTCTTC
TRBJ1-2 NA 13 TRBD1 TRBV11-3 CASSPTGDYGYTF TGTGCCAGCAGCCCTACAGGGGACTATGGCTACACCTTC
TRBJ1-1 NA 14 NA TRBV18 CASSPQGTSDEAFF TGTGCCAGCTCACCACAAGGGACATCAGATGAAGCTTTCTTT
TRBJ1-1 NA 12 NA TRBV28 CASSLQNTEAFF TGTGCCAGCAGTTTACAGAACACTGAAGCTTTCTTT
TRBJ2-7 NA 15 NA TRBV6-1 CASREVAVGSYEQYF TGTGCCAGCAGGGAGGTGGCGGTCGGGTCCTACGAGCAGTACTTC
TRBJ2-3 NA 17 TRBD2 TRBV19 CASSMGRLAGGQDTQYF TGTGCCAGTAGTATGGGCAGACTAGCGGGAGGACAAGATACGCAGTATTTT
TRBJ1-1 NA 16 TRBD1 TRBV7-7 CASSTRDRAKNTEAFF TGTGCCAGCAGCACCCGGGACAGGGCTAAGAACACTGAAGCTTTCTTT
TRBJ2-5 NA 16 TRBD2 TRBV25-1 CASSASLAGVKETQYF TGTGCCAGCAGTGCCAGCCTAGCGGGAGTAAAGGAGACCCAGTACTTC
TRBJ1-2 NA 16 TRBD1 TRBV5-1 CASSQSDRDPFNGYTF TGCGCCAGCAGCCAGTCGGACAGGGATCCTTTCAATGGCTACACCTTC
TRBJ2-2 NA 16 NA TRBV5-6 CASSLERTVNTGELFF TGTGCCAGCAGCTTGGAACGGACTGTGAACACCGGGGAGCTGTTTTTT